One T cell receptor beta chain is described in this entry. As yet, its antigen is unknown. The source of the sample is a study of siplizumab effects on memory and regulatory T cells. General study results and limits: The study found that mappable alloreactive CD4+ clones averaged about 70% Treg-derived with siplizumab and around 25% in controls. Assignment of a naive or memory phenotype failed for roughly 75-95% of the proliferating CD4+ or CD8+ clones. Contribution to the alloresponse seemed major for naive T cells, which also seemed more diverse than memory cells. The suppressive capacity of proliferating Tregs from siplizumab cultures remained unconfirmed.

Germline CDR1 reads GTSNPN; CDR2 reads SVGIG (reference sequence). V was cut by 0 bases and J by 9 bases, with 12 bases left in between. The CDR3 runs 13 residues. Clones were read by immunoSEQ multiplex PCR, and TCRdb kept only the in-frame ones, dropping some. Among roughly 50,000 clones, roughly 84% were seen once, and the ten largest hold 0.3% to 0.45%. The rearrangement uses TRBV30 and TRBJ2-1, with a possible D match to TRBD1 (5 bases). Sequenced material: naive CD8+ T cells sorted from blood. This clonotype was obtained from a human donor in good health. CDR3 region: CAWSVQEWGEQFF. CDR3 sequence (DNA): TGTGCCTGGAGTGTACAGGAGTGGGGTGAGCAGTTCTTC.